The 15 T cell receptor beta chains reported below all come from one sample, sequenced in a study of patients and donors after allogeneic stem cell transplantation. TCRdb re-derived calls from the RT-PCR reads in MiXCR, one entry per CDR3 protein. In the table there are hundreds of thousands of distinct CDR3 sequences, around an eighth of which are singletons. The sequenced sample consisted of blood, either unsorted or a sorted T cell fraction (not recorded which). Every receptor here comes from a human donor who was either an allogeneic HSCT recipient or a stem cell or donor lymphocyte infusion donor (not recorded which). It is not recorded whose cells these are; they may come from a transplant donor.

This clonotype was seen many times. V usage is TRBV12-3 or TRBV12-4 and J usage is TRBJ2-1; D gene uncertain. The CDR3 has 11 residues. Trimming took 5 bases from V and 4 from J, leaving 3 bases between them. CDR3 nucleotides: TGTGCCAGCAGTGTGTACAATGAGCAGTTCTTC. It yields the protein CASSVYNEQFF.

The chain combines TRBV15 with TRBJ1-1; possibly TRBD1 for D (5 bases). In germline, CDR1 is LNHNV, CDR2 YYDKDF (reference sequence). This CDR3 region has 15 residues. The germline V and J ends were trimmed by 0 bases and 2 bases, with 10 bases remaining between them. The CDR3 loop reads CATSRDQGRNTEAFF. The CDR3 coding sequence is TGTGCCACCAGCAGAGATCAGGGAAGAAACACTGAAGCTTTCTTT.

This clonotype was found many times. J is TRBJ2-3 and V is TRBV29-1, with 7 bases identical to TRBD2. J lost 3 bases, V lost 4 bases, and 7 bases had no gene match. The CDR3 loop spans 14 amino acids. In germline, CDR1 is SQVTM, CDR2 ANQGSEA. This CDR3 is CSVGAGRGTDTQYF. CDR3 DNA: TGCAGCGTTGGGGCGGGGAGGGGTACAGATACGCAGTATTTT.

This clonotype was detected ten times or more. The V gene is TRBV5-1, the J gene TRBJ2-1; 10 nucleotides align to TRBD2. Per germline, CDR1 SGHRS and CDR2 YFSETQ. Unmatched junction bases numbered 8, after V lost 7 bases and J lost 7 bases. CDR3 size: 14 residues. The CDR3 DNA sequence: TGCGCCAGCGAGCGGGAGGGATTGTGGAATGAGCAGTTCTTC. Encoded protein: CASEREGLWNEQFF.

The sample holds many counts of this clonotype. J is TRBJ2-1 and V is TRBV5-1; D might be TRBD2 (6 bases). V was cut by 3 bases and J by 6 bases, with 16 bases left in between. Germline-derived CDR1 and CDR2 are SGHRS and YFSETQ. CDR3 length: 15 residues. In DNA, the CDR3 is TGCGCCAGCAGCTCCTACGGGGCTAGCGTCAATGAGCAGTTCTTC. Its translation is CASSSYGASVNEQFF.

This clonotype was picked up a small number of times. The chain employs TRBV2 and TRBJ2-3; maybe TRBD1 (5 bases). CDR3 length: 11 residues. V was pared by 3 bases and J by 10 bases, with 8 bases between. Germline-derived CDR1 and CDR2 are SNHLY and FYNNEI. The CDR3 here is CASSDQGPQYF. Written as DNA, the CDR3 is TGTGCCAGCAGTGACCAGGGTCCGCAGTATTTT.

The J gene is TRBJ1-5, the V gene TRBV12-3 or TRBV12-4, with a weak D call TRBD1 (5 bases). The ends were cut back, 4 bases at V and 1 base at J, with 11 bases in the middle. This CDR3 has 15 residues. DNA for the CDR3: TGTGCCAGCAGTTGGGCAGGGTCGAGCAATCAGCCCCAGCATTTT. This gives the protein CASSWAGSSNQPQHF.

At least ten counts were recorded for this clonotype. The chain recombines TRBV4-2 with TRBJ2-4, with D maybe TRBD2 (7 bases). This CDR3 is 19 amino acids long. CDR1 and CDR2 (germline): LGHNA, YNFKEQ. Between the trimmed V and J ends, which lost 0 bases and 6 bases, there was a span of 24 bases. CDR3 sequence (DNA): TGTGCCAGCAGCCAAGATCGCCCCAGGGGTCTAGCGGTCGGAAACATTCAGTACTTC. This gives the protein CASSQDRPRGLAVGNIQYF.

This clonotype was seen more than once but under ten times. This rearrangement joins TRBV5-5 to TRBJ2-2, with 11 bases aligning to TRBD2. The CDR3 extends over 17 amino acids. Unmatched junction bases numbered 8, after V lost 4 bases and J lost 3 bases. Germline CDR1 SGHKS, CDR2 YYEKEE (reference sequence). CDR3 residues: CASSRSGGAADTGELFF. The DNA of the CDR3 is TGTGCCAGCAGCCGTAGCGGGGGGGCTGCCGACACCGGGGAGCTGTTTTTT.

The chain links TRBV7-8 to TRBJ1-6, with D possibly TRBD1 on 5 matching bases. V was pared by 1 base and J by 5 bases, with 9 bases between. The CDR3 sequence is 15 residues long. Germline-derived CDR1 and CDR2 are SGHVS and FQNEAQ. The CDR3 region is CASSLVGVNNSPLHF. The CDR3 DNA reads TGTGCCAGCAGCTTAGTAGGGGTTAATAATTCACCCCTCCACTTT.

The chain couples TRBV18 to TRBJ1-2; maybe TRBD1 (5 bases). The CDR3 runs to 15 residues. V lost 3 bases and J 1 base, leaving 12 bases between the germline ends. In germline, CDR1 is KGHSH, CDR2 LQKENI. The CDR3 is CASSPTTESNYGYTF. The CDR3 DNA reads TGTGCCAGCTCACCCACGACAGAGAGTAACTATGGCTACACCTTC.

This clonotype was observed many times. The chain combines TRBV2 with TRBJ2-7; TRBD1 matches 8 bases. This CDR3 has 13 residues. V shed 5 bases and J 2 bases; nucleotides not matched to a gene: 2. CDR1 and CDR2 (germline): SNHLY, FYNNEI. Written as DNA, the CDR3 is TGTGCCAGCAGTACAGGGGGACCCTACGAGCAGTACTTC. It is translated as CASSTGGPYEQYF.

This clonotype was counted only a few times. This sequence joins TRBV10-3 and TRBJ2-3; 8 nucleotides match TRBD2. V shed 3 bases, J shed 2 bases, and the junction held 4 bases outside the gene matches. The CDR3 sequence is 15 residues long. The V gene's germline CDR1 is ENHRY and CDR2 SYGVKD. The chain's CDR3 is CAISDIAGSTDTQYF. The CDR3 DNA follows: TGTGCCATCAGTGATATAGCGGGGTCCACAGATACGCAGTATTTT.

The chain combines TRBV7-9 with TRBJ1-2; tentative D call: TRBD1 (6 bases). Germline values: CDR1 SEHNR, CDR2 FQNEAQ (reference sequence). Trimming took off 1 base at V and 4 bases at J, with 10 bases between the two ends. The CDR3 length is 14 residues. In nucleotides, the CDR3 is TGTGCCAGCAGCTTAGACAGGGTCGGCTATGGCTACACCTTC. This translates into CASSLDRVGYGYTF.

A few counts support this clonotype. CDR3 DNA: TGTGCCAGCAGCCCCCCCTACGGAGCTAGCGGGCAAGAGACCCAGTACTTC. Its translation is CASSPPYGASGQETQYF. This chain connects TRBV7-9 to TRBJ2-5; 8 bases align to TRBD2. The CDR3 has 17 amino acids. The germline V gene encodes CDR1 SEHNR and CDR2 FQNEAQ (reference sequence). V trimming: 5 bases; J trimming: 2 bases; junction bases outside the gene matches: 13.